A single sample is the source of the 15 T cell receptor beta chains below, sequenced in a study of STAT5B mutations in CD4+ large granular lymphocyte leukemia. TCRdb's table, derived via immunoSEQ multiplex PCR, lists solely in-frame clones and lacks some. Here the sample spans tens of thousands of clones, 80% to 90% being singletons. Sequencing was done on a sample of CD4+ T cells from blood buffy coats. The receptors here all came from a human donor in good health.

CDR3 in amino acids: CASSVDQAYEQYF. The CDR3 nucleotides are TGTGCCAGCAGCGTAGACCAGGCTTACGAGCAGTACTTC. The chain combines TRBV9 with TRBJ2-7; D not resolved. V lost 0 bases and J lost 4, with 8 bases in between. This CDR3 region has 13 residues. The germline CDR1 and CDR2 sequences are SGDLS and YYNGEE.

The chain couples TRBV15 to TRBJ1-1; 9 bases line up with TRBD1. After removal of 4 bases from V and 5 bases from J, the junction contained 14 bases not matched to a gene. CDR3 length equals 17 residues. Germline CDR1 LNHNV, CDR2 YYDKDF (reference sequence). Written as DNA, the CDR3 is TGTGCCACCAGCACCCCGACAGGGGGGAGAGGGAGAACTGAAGCTTTCTTT. This translates into CATSTPTGGRGRTEAFF.

Only a few counts were recorded for this clone. V usage is TRBV27 and J usage is TRBJ1-1; the D gene is possibly TRBD1 (6 bases). With 5 bases removed from V and 3 bases from J, the gap between germline ends came to 10 bases. The CDR3 is 13 residues long. Germline values: CDR1 MNHEY, CDR2 SMNVEV (reference sequence). The CDR3 sequence: CASSLQGYTEAFF. The CDR3 DNA follows: TGTGCCAGCAGTCTACAGGGTTACACTGAAGCTTTCTTT.

V and J are TRBV27 and TRBJ2-7, with TRBD1 identical over 9 bases. J lost 4 bases, V lost 4 bases, and 8 bases had no gene match. The germline gives CDR1 MNHEY, CDR2 SMNVEV (reference sequence). The CDR3 contains 15 residues. DNA of the CDR3: TGTGCCAGCAGTTCCCTACAGGGGGCGAGGTACGAGCAGTACTTC. Protein: CASSSLQGARYEQYF.

The chain recombines TRBV27 with TRBJ2-1; 11 bases are shared with TRBD2. Germline lookup yields CDR1 MNHEY and CDR2 SMNVEV (reference sequence). The CDR3 runs to 17 residues. J lost 9 bases, V lost 4 bases, and 14 bases had no gene match. This CDR3 is CASSSPQTSGKRSEQFF. The CDR3 nucleotides are TGTGCCAGCAGTTCCCCCCAGACTAGCGGGAAACGGTCTGAGCAGTTCTTC.

The chain uses TRBV7-2 and TRBJ1-1; possibly TRBD1 for D (6 bases). Trimming took 1 base from V and 6 from J, leaving 12 bases between them. Germline V gives CDR1 SGHTA, CDR2 FQGNSA. The CDR3 is 14 residues long. This CDR3 is CASSLVMGGPEAFF. The CDR3 DNA follows: TGTGCCAGCAGCTTAGTCATGGGGGGCCCTGAAGCTTTCTTT.

The V and J genes are TRBV5-5 and TRBJ1-5; tentative D call: TRBD1 (5 bases). Germline CDR1 SGHKS, CDR2 YYEKEE (reference sequence). The CDR3 sequence is 16 residues long. The V end was cut by 4 bases, the J end by 2 bases, with 16 bases between. CDR3 amino acids: CASSPVSGRGNQPQHF. CDR3 nucleotides: TGTGCCAGCAGCCCCGTCTCAGGGAGGGGCAATCAGCCCCAGCATTTT.

The chain couples TRBV5-1 to TRBJ2-2, with a tentative D call TRBD1 (6 bases). In germline, CDR1 is SGHRS, CDR2 YFSETQ. The CDR3 covers 15 residues. Trimming took 5 bases from V and 1 from J, leaving 12 bases between them. The CDR3 sequence is CASSSATGNTGELFF. CDR3 nucleotides: TGCGCCAGCAGTAGCGCGACAGGGAACACCGGGGAGCTGTTTTTT.

This clone is a singleton in its sample. The chain recombines TRBV5-1 with TRBJ1-6; D not certain. The germline V gene has CDR1 SGHRS and CDR2 YFSETQ. The CDR3 length is 13 residues. V was pared by 0 bases and J by 11 bases, with 9 bases between. The CDR3 region is CASSLETGAPLHF. The CDR3 DNA reads TGCGCCAGCAGCTTGGAAACGGGAGCACCCCTCCACTTT. Filled out from reference TRBV5-1 and TRBJ1-6, the complete variable domain reads KAGVTQTPRYLIKTRGQQVTLSCSPISGHRSVSWYQQTPGQGLQFLFEYFSETQRNKGNFPGRFSGRQFSNSRSEMNVSTLELGDSALYLCASSLETGAPLHFGNGTRLTVT.

This clone appeared a single time. The chain links TRBV7-2 to TRBJ2-1; a possible D gene is TRBD2 (7 bases). Deletions cut 5 bases from V and 5 bases from J, with 22 bases between. CDR3 length equals 17 residues. Germline lookup yields CDR1 SGHTA and CDR2 FQGNSA. CDR3 coding DNA: TGTGCCAGCAGCGCGATCTTTAGGGGGAGGGCGAACAATGAGCAGTTCTTC. Protein product: CASSAIFRGRANNEQFF. The variable domain in full, completed from reference TRBV7-2 and TRBJ2-1, reads GAGVSQSPSNKVTEKGKDVELRCDPISGHTALYWYRQSLGQGLEFLIYFQGNSAPDKSGLPSDRFSAERTGGSVSTLTIQRTQQEDSAVYLCASSAIFRGRANNEQFFGPGTRLTVL.

V usage is TRBV7-8 and J usage is TRBJ1-5; maybe TRBD1 (6 bases). Germline CDR1 reads SGHVS; CDR2 reads FQNEAQ. The CDR3 is made up of 15 amino acids. The V gene lost 0 bases and the J gene lost 7 bases, with 13 bases spanning the gap. The CDR3 DNA reads TGTGCCAGCAGCTTAGCCGCAGGGGTTAGGCAGCCCCAGCATTTT. This codes for CASSLAAGVRQPQHF.

The V and J genes are TRBV11-1 and TRBJ2-7, with D hard to call. V was clipped by 1 base and J by 0 bases, with 4 bases between them. The CDR3 covers 13 residues. The germline V gene has CDR1 SGHAT and CDR2 FQDESV (reference sequence). The CDR3 loop is CASSLVDSYEQYF. For the CDR3, the DNA is TGTGCCAGCAGCTTAGTTGACTCCTACGAGCAGTACTTC.

This chain connects TRBV14 to TRBJ1-1; D perhaps matches TRBD1 (6 bases). The CDR3 totals 14 residues. The V gene's germline CDR1 is SGHDN and CDR2 FVKESK. The V gene lost 8 bases and the J gene lost 0 bases, with 13 bases spanning the gap. CDR3 coding DNA: TGTGCCAGCCCGGGCCAGGGGATGAACACTGAAGCTTTCTTT. The encoded protein is CASPGQGMNTEAFF.

J is TRBJ2-3 and V is TRBV29-1; a weak D match, TRBD1 (6 bases). Per the germline V gene, CDR1 is SQVTM and CDR2 is ANQGSEA. Trimming removed 0 bases from V and 4 bases from J, with 11 bases in between. The CDR3 totals 14 residues. CDR3 region: CSVEDRQGPDTQYF. The DNA for the CDR3 is TGCAGCGTTGAAGATAGGCAGGGGCCAGATACGCAGTATTTT.

The chain uses TRBV7-3 and TRBJ2-1; either TRBD1 or TRBD2 may supply D (5 bases each). CDR3 length: 12 amino acids. CDR1 is SGHTA and CDR2 is FQGTGA in the germline V gene. V lost 5 bases, J lost 9 bases, and 11 bases lay in between. The CDR3 DNA reads TGTGCCAGCAGCCCCGACAGCGGTGAGCAGTTCTTC. Protein product: CASSPDSGEQFF.